The 16 T cell receptor beta chains listed next were all sequenced from one sample in a study of CD8 T cells in Susac syndrome. Random hexamers were used to reverse transcribe an amount of about 0.45 to 1 ug RNA. MiXCR was run by TCRdb on the immunoSEQ multiplex PCR reads, yielding one entry per CDR3 protein. The sample yields 400,000 or so distinct CDR3 sequences, about 85% seen once. Sequencing used CD8+ T cells from PBMCs. The receptors here all came from a human donor with multiple sclerosis.

A note on this clonotype: A junction end diverges from the germline sequence, so it may reflect a read error. Here the CDR3 DNA reads TGTGCCAGCAGTGAAGTTAGAGAAACTCATGAAAAACTGTTTTTT. Translation gives CASSEVRETHEKLFF. The chain has TRBV6-1 and TRBJ1-4; D uncertain. Germline V gene lookup returns CDR1 MNHNS and CDR2 SASEGT. The CDR3 length is 15 residues.

The J gene is TRBJ2-1, the V gene TRBV12-3 or TRBV12-4, with 14 nucleotides matching TRBD2. V lost 6 bases, J lost 4 bases, and 8 bases stayed unmatched. This CDR3 spans 17 amino acids. For the CDR3, the DNA is TGTGCCAGCAGCCCAAGGACTAGCGGGGGGACTTACAATGAGCAGTTCTTC. It yields the protein CASSPRTSGGTYNEQFF.

The CDR3 spells CASSQLRWTATMNTEAFF. Written as DNA, the CDR3 is TGCGCCAGCAGCCAACTTCGTTGGACAGCTACCATGAACACTGAAGCTTTCTTT. The chain carries TRBV4-1 and TRBJ1-1, with D maybe TRBD1 (6 bases). The CDR3 loop spans 18 amino acids. CDR1 is MGHRA and CDR2 is YSYEKL in the germline V gene. V was clipped by 2 bases and J by 0 bases, with 19 bases between them.

The chain carries TRBV7-2 and TRBJ2-2, with 14 nucleotides matching TRBD2. CDR1 is SGHTA, CDR2 FQGNSA, per germline. The CDR3 consists of 17 residues. The junction had 8 bases not matched to a gene; V was cut back by 5 bases and J by 6 bases. The CDR3, as DNA: TGTGCCAGCAGCGTGACTAGCGGGAGGGCCCTCGCCGGGGAGCTGTTTTTT. As protein: CASSVTSGRALAGELFF.

The V and J genes are TRBV28 and TRBJ2-3; D possibly corresponds to TRBD2 (6 bases). Trimming took 3 bases from V and 3 from J, leaving 16 bases between them. This CDR3 spans 16 amino acids. Per germline, CDR1 MDHEN and CDR2 SYDVKM. The CDR3 bases are TGTGCCAGCAGTTTCGGTCAGAGGGAGGCAACAGATACGCAGTATTTT. Protein product: CASSFGQREATDTQYF. Variable domain in full (rest from reference TRBV28 and TRBJ2-3): DVKVTQSSRYLVKRTGEKVFLECVQDMDHENMFWYRQDPGLGLRLIYFSYDVKMKEKGDIPEGYSVSREKKERFSLILESASTNQTSMYLCASSFGQREATDTQYFGPGTRLTVL.

The chain joins TRBV12-5 to TRBJ2-7; TRBD1 aligns across 9 bases. The V and J ends lost 6 bases and 3 bases, in that order; junction bases with no gene match: 9. The CDR3 is 15 residues long. Germline V gives CDR1 LGHNT, CDR2 FRNRAP. Written as DNA, the CDR3 is TGTGCTAGTGGCTCGACAGGGGGAACAGGCTACGAGCAGTACTTC. Protein: CASGSTGGTGYEQYF.

This clonotype was seen once. V gene TRBV7-9 combines with J gene TRBJ2-7; D perhaps matches TRBD2 (5 bases). The V gene's germline CDR1 is SEHNR and CDR2 FQNEAQ (reference sequence). V lost 1 base and J 4 bases, leaving 11 bases between the germline ends. This CDR3 is built from 14 residues. The CDR3 coding sequence is TGTGCCAGCAGCTTAGGGGAGTCTCCGTACGAGCAGTACTTC. This sequence encodes CASSLGESPYEQYF. The full variable domain, its missing parts supplied by reference TRBV7-9 and TRBJ2-7, is DTGVSQNPRHKITKRGQNVTFRCDPISEHNRLYWYRQTLGQGPEFLTYFQNEAQLEKSRLLSDRFSAERPKGSFSTLEIQRTEQGDSAMYLCASSLGESPYEQYFGPGTRLTVT.

The V and J genes are TRBV29-1 and TRBJ2-7; no clear D. The CDR3 sequence is 13 residues long. Trimming pared 5 bases from V and 2 bases from J, leaving 13 bases between. CDR1 and CDR2 from the germline V gene are SQVTM and ANQGSEA. The CDR3 coding sequence is TGCAGCGTTAAGGGTGGACCGACCTACGAGCAGTACTTC. This sequence encodes CSVKGGPTYEQYF.

Comment on this clonotype: The junction departs from germline at one end; a sequencing error may be responsible. The rearrangement joins TRBV29-1 to TRBJ2-1; no firm D call. Germline V lookup: CDR1 SQVTM, CDR2 ANQGSEA. The CDR3 loop spans 11 amino acids. CDR3 sequence reads: CSVDLHNEQLF. CDR3 DNA sequence: TGCAGCGTTGATTTGCACAATGAGCAGCTCTTC.

The J gene is TRBJ1-5, the V gene TRBV30; tentative D call: TRBD1 (6 bases). The CDR3 consists of 13 residues. Germline V CDR1 and CDR2: GTSNPN, SVGIG (reference sequence). V lost 0 bases and J 7 bases, leaving 10 bases between the germline ends. The CDR3 region has the DNA TGTGCCTGGAGTGTAGGGACATCCCAGCCCCAGCATTTT. Translated: CAWSVGTSQPQHF. Full variable domain (remainder filled in from reference TRBV30 and TRBJ1-5): SQTIHQWPATLVQPVGSPLSLECTVEGTSNPNLYWYRQAAGRGLQLLFYSVGIGQISSEVPQNLSASRPQDRQFILSSKKLLLSDSGFYLCAWSVGTSQPQHFGDGTRLSIL.

This clonotype was found a few times. The chain combines TRBV5-6 with TRBJ1-1; D gene uncertain. CDR3 length: 15 residues. Germline V gene sequence: CDR1 SGHDT, CDR2 YYEEEE. V gave up 4 bases and J gave up 6 bases, with 19 bases separating them. DNA of the CDR3: TGTGCCAGCAGCCCCACCGGGTATTTAACACCTGAAGCTTTCTTT. This codes for CASSPTGYLTPEAFF.

Here the CDR3 reads CASSLVADYMGYTF. CDR3 nucleotide sequence: TGTGCCAGCAGTTTAGTCGCCGACTACATGGGCTACACCTTC. The chain couples TRBV12-3 or TRBV12-4 to TRBJ1-2; no clear D. The CDR3 has 14 amino acids. The V gene lost 1 base and the J gene lost 8 bases, with 14 bases spanning the gap.

The chain links TRBV7-3 to TRBJ2-2, with TRBD1 matching over 9 bases. The length of the CDR3 is 15 residues. Germline trimming cut 5 bases from V and 4 bases from J; bases unmatched to any gene: 5. Germline values: CDR1 SGHTA, CDR2 FQGTGA. In DNA form, the CDR3 reads TGTGCCAGCAGCACAACGACAGGGGGCACCGGGGAGCTGTTTTTT. This translates into CASSTTTGGTGELFF.

As regards this clonotype: A read error may account for a junction end that differs from germline. The J gene is TRBJ1-1, the V gene TRBV5-1; D not certain. The V gene's germline CDR1 is SGHRS and CDR2 YFSETQ. This CDR3 has 14 amino acids. The CDR3 coding sequence is TGCGCCGGCAGCTTGGTTGCGGTGAACACTGAAGCTTTCTTT. Its translation: CAGSLVAVNTEAFF.

The J gene is TRBJ2-7, the V gene TRBV10-3, with 9 positions matching TRBD1. The CDR3 spans 14 residues. Germline lookup yields CDR1 ENHRY and CDR2 SYGVKD. V was clipped by 5 bases and J by 4 bases; unmatched bases: 6. CDR3 in amino acids: CAISTGTGHYEQYF. As DNA, the CDR3 is TGTGCCATCAGTACCGGGACAGGGCATTACGAGCAGTACTTC.

The chain recombines TRBV4-1 with TRBJ1-1, with D uncertain. Germline V gene sequence: CDR1 MGHRA, CDR2 YSYEKL. The CDR3 covers 14 residues. V was clipped by 1 base and J by 7 bases, with 13 bases between them. The CDR3 protein is CASSQVMAEFEAFF. CDR3 coding DNA: TGCGCCAGCAGCCAAGTAATGGCAGAATTTGAAGCTTTCTTT.